This entry lists 6 T cell receptor beta chains sequenced from one sample in a study of cytomegalovirus exposure and HLA in healthy donors. The study ran its PCR with 60 Vbeta and 13 Jbeta primers. Assay used: immunoSEQ multiplex PCR; TCRdb lists only in-frame clones, some missing. Here the sample spans some 120,000 clones, approximately 15% being singletons. Sequenced input: PBMCs. The receptors were gathered from a woman between 18 and 29 years old in good health and CMV-seronegative.

This clone has more than one count but fewer than ten. The chain couples TRBV28 to TRBJ2-7, with 7 bases matching TRBD2. This CDR3 contains 17 residues. Germline V gene data show CDR1 as MDHEN and CDR2 as SYDVKM. V trimming: 7 bases; J trimming: 0 bases; junction bases outside the gene matches: 15. This chain's CDR3 is CASTPQDWRGTSYEQYF. The CDR3 coding sequence is TGTGCCAGCACCCCCCAGGACTGGCGGGGGACCTCCTACGAGCAGTACTTC. The full variable domain, with the rest looked up from reference TRBV28 and TRBJ2-7, is DVKVTQSSRYLVKRTGEKVFLECVQDMDHENMFWYRQDPGLGLRLIYFSYDVKMKEKGDIPEGYSVSREKKERFSLILESASTNQTSMYLCASTPQDWRGTSYEQYFGPGTRLTVT.

This CDR3 reads CASSPGLAGLYEQYF. In DNA form, the CDR3 reads TGTGCCAGTAGTCCTGGACTAGCGGGGCTCTACGAGCAGTACTTC. The V call is TRBV19, the J call TRBJ2-7; 12 bases fit TRBD2. V was clipped by 5 bases and J by 3 bases; unmatched bases: 5. This CDR3 comprises 15 residues. Germline V gene lookup returns CDR1 LNHDA and CDR2 SQIVND (reference sequence).

This chain uses TRBV6-5 with TRBJ1-1; D unclear. This CDR3 is 12 amino acids long. Trimming took off 4 bases at V and 0 bases at J, with 3 bases between the two ends. The V gene's germline CDR1 is MNHEY and CDR2 SVGAGI. CDR3 in DNA: TGTGCCAGCAGTTCAGTGAACACTGAAGCTTTCTTT. Residues: CASSSVNTEAFF.

This clone showed up just a few times. The chain employs TRBV11-3 and TRBJ1-1, with D tentatively TRBD1 (5 bases). This CDR3 has 13 residues. V shed 3 bases and J shed 3 bases, with 8 bases lying between them. Germline V lookup: CDR1 SGHNT, CDR2 YENEEA. CDR3 sequence reads: CASSLWGDTEAFF. The CDR3 DNA reads as TGTGCCAGCAGCTTGTGGGGGGACACTGAAGCTTTCTTT.

This clone was found a few times. The chain is built from TRBV9 and TRBJ2-1, with 9 nucleotides matching TRBD2. V shed 2 bases and J 7 bases; nucleotides not matched to a gene: 1. CDR1 and CDR2 (germline): SGDLS, YYNGEE. This CDR3 spans 13 amino acids. The CDR3: CASSVSGRNEQFF. The DNA for the CDR3 is TGTGCCAGCAGCGTTAGCGGGAGAAATGAGCAGTTCTTC.

This clone was counted between two and nine times. The J gene is TRBJ1-1, the V gene TRBV30; D may be TRBD1 (6 bases). Trimming left V 0 bases short and J 11 bases short, with 13 bases between. The CDR3 sequence is 12 residues long. Per germline, CDR1 GTSNPN and CDR2 SVGIG (reference sequence). The CDR3 reads CAWSVTGRGAFF. In nucleotides, the CDR3 is TGTGCCTGGAGTGTAACAGGGAGGGGGGCTTTCTTT.